This record concerns one T cell receptor (beta chain) sequence. These data come from a study of cytomegalovirus exposure and HLA in healthy donors. The V gene's germline CDR1 is LNHNV and CDR2 YYDKDF (reference sequence). The V end was cut by 0 bases, the J end by 7 bases, with 13 bases between. The CDR3 runs 15 residues. The PCR employed 60 Vbeta primers together with 13 Jbeta primers. The method was immunoSEQ multiplex PCR; TCRdb's version includes in-frame clones alone and lacks a portion of them. The sample comprises around 150,000 clones, approximately 80% of which are singletons, and roughly 10% rests with the top ten.

The receptor was isolated from a young man in good health and CMV-seropositive. Sequencing was carried out using PBMCs. This chain uses TRBV15 with TRBJ1-5; D is unresolved. The CDR3 is CATSRDYDAGQPQHF. CDR3 nucleotide sequence: TGTGCCACCAGCAGAGATTATGACGCCGGGCAGCCCCAGCATTTT.